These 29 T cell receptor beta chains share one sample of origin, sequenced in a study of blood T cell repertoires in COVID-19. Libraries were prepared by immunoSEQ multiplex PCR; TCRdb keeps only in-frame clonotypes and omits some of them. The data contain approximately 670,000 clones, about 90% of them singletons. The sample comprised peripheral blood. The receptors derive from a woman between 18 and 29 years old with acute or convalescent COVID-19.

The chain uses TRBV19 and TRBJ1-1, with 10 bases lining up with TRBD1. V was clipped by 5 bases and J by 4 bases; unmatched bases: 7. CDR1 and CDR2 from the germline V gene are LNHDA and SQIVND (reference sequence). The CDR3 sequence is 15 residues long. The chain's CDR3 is CASSDRDRGSTEAFF. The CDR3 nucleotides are TGTGCCAGTAGTGACCGGGACAGGGGTTCCACTGAAGCTTTCTTT.

This CDR3 reads CASRLHILAGGQGGNEQFF. In DNA, the CDR3 is TGCGCCAGCAGGCTACATATACTAGCGGGGGGGCAGGGCGGCAATGAGCAGTTCTTC. This chain joins TRBV4-1 and TRBJ2-1, with 13 positions matching TRBD2. Germline V gene lookup returns CDR1 MGHRA and CDR2 YSYEKL. Trimming removed 6 bases from V and 6 bases from J; junction bases left unmatched: 17. The CDR3 extends over 19 amino acids.

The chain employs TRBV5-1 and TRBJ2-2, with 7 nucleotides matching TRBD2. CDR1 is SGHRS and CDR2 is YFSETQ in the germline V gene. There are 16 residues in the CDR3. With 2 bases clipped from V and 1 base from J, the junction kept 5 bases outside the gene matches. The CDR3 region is CASSLGRGGNTGELFF. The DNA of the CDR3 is TGCGCCAGCAGCTTAGGGCGCGGGGGGAACACCGGGGAGCTGTTTTTT.

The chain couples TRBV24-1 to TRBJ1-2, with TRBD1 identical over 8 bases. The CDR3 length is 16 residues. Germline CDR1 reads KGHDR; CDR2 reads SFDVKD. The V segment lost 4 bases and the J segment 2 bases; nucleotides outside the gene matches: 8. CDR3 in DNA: TGTGCCACCAGTGACCCCTTGAGGACAGGGAACTATGGCTACACCTTC. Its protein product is CATSDPLRTGNYGYTF.

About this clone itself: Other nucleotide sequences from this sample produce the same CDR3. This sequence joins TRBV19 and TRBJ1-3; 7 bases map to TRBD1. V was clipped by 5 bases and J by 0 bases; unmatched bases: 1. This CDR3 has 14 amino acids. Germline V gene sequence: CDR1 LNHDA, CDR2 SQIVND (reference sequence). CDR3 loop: CASSRQGSGNTIYF. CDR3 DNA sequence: TGTGCCAGTAGTCGACAGGGCTCTGGAAACACCATATATTTT. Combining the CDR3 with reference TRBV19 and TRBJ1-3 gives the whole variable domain DGGITQSPKYLFRKEGQNVTLSCEQNLNHDAMYWYRQDPGQGLRLIYYSQIVNDFQKGDIAEGYSVSREKKESFPLTVTSAQKNPTAFYLCASSRQGSGNTIYFGEGSWLTVV.

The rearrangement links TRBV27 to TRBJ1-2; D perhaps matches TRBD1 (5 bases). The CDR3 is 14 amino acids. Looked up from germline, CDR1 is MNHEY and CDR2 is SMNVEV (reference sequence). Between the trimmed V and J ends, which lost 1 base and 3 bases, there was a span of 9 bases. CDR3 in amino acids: CASSLFQGYYGYTF. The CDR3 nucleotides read TGTGCCAGCAGTTTATTTCAGGGTTACTATGGCTACACCTTC.

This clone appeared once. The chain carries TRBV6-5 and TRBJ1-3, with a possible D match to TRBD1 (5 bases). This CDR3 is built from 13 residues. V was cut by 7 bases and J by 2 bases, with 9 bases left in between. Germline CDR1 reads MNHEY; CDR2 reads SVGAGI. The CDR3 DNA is TGTGCCAGCATTCAGGGTCCTGGAAACACCATATATTTT. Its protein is CASIQGPGNTIYF.

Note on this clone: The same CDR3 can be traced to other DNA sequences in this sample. The CDR3 DNA reads as TGCGCCAGCAGCCGAACCGGGACAGGGGTTTACGAGCAGTACTTC. Residues: CASSRTGTGVYEQYF. V gene TRBV4-1 combines with J gene TRBJ2-7; 10 bases align to TRBD1. From germline, CDR1 is MGHRA and CDR2 YSYEKL. CDR3 length: 15 amino acids. Trimming cost V 4 bases and J 4 bases; bases outside gene matches: 7.

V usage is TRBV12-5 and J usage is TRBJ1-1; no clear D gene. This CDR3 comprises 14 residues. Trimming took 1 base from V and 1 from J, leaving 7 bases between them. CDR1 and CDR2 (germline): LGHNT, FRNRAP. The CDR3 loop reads CASGLALPNTEAFF. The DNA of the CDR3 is TGTGCTAGTGGTTTGGCTCTACCGAACACTGAAGCTTTCTTT.

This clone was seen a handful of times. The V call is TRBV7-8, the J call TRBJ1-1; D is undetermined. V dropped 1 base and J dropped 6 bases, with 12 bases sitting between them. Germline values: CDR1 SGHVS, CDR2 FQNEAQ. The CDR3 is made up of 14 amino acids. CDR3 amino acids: CASSLVGRMAEAFF. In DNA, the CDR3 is TGTGCCAGCAGCTTAGTGGGCAGGATGGCTGAAGCTTTCTTT.

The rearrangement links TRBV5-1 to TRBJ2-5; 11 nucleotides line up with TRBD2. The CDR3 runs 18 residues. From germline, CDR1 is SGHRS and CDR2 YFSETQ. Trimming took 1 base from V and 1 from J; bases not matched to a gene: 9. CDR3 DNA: TGCGCCAGCAGCTTGTCAATTCCGGGACTAGCGGCCCAAGAGACCCAGTACTTC. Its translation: CASSLSIPGLAAQETQYF.

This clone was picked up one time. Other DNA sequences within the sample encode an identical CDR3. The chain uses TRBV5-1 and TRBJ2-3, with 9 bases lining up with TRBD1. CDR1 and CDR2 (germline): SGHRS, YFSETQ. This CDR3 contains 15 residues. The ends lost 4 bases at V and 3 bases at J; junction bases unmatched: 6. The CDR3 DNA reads TGCGCCAGCAGCCCTGGACAGGGGAGTACAGATACGCAGTATTTT. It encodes CASSPGQGSTDTQYF.

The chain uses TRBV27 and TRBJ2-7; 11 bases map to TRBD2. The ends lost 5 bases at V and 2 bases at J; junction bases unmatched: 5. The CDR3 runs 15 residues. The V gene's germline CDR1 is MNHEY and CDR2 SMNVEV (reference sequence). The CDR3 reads CASSPGTSGTYEQYF. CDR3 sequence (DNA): TGTGCCAGCAGTCCTGGGACTAGCGGAACCTACGAGCAGTACTTC.

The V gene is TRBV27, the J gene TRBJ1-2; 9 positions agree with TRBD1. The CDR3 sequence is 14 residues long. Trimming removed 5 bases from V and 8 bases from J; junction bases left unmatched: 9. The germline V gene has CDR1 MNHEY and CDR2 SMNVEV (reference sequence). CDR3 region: CASSPRTGEGGYTF. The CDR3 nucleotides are TGTGCCAGCAGTCCAAGGACAGGGGAGGGCGGCTACACCTTC.

CDR3 residues: CASSFGAGASGSTDTQYF. CDR3 DNA sequence: TGTGCCAGCAGCTTCGGGGCAGGGGCCTCGGGTAGCACAGATACGCAGTATTTT. The chain is built from TRBV7-8 and TRBJ2-3; a possible D gene is TRBD1 (6 bases). This CDR3 has 18 residues. Trimming cost V 3 bases and J 0 bases, with 19 bases left between them. The germline V gene encodes CDR1 SGHVS and CDR2 FQNEAQ. Full variable domain (missing parts from reference TRBV7-8 and TRBJ2-3): GAGVSQSPRYKVAKRGQDVALRCDPISGHVSLFWYQQALGQGPEFLTYFQNEAQLDKSGLPSDRFFAERPEGSVSTLKIQRTQQEDSAVYLCASSFGAGASGSTDTQYFGPGTRLTVL.

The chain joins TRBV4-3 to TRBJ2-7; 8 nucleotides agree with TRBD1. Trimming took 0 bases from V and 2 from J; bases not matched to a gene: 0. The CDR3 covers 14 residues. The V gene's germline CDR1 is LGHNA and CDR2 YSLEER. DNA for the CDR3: TGCGCCAGCAGCCAAGACAGGGGGCCCTACGAGCAGTACTTC. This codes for CASSQDRGPYEQYF.

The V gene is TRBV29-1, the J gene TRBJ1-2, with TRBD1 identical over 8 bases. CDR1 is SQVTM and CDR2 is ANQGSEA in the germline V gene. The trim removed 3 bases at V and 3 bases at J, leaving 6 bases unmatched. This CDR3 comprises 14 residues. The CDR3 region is CSVDVQGVDYGYTF. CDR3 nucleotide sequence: TGCAGCGTTGACGTACAGGGGGTAGACTATGGCTACACCTTC.

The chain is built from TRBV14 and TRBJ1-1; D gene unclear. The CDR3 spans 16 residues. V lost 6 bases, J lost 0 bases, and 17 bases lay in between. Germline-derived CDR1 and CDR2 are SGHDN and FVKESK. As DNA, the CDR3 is TGTGCCAGCAGTATCTCCAGGATTCAGATGAACACTGAAGCTTTCTTT. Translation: CASSISRIQMNTEAFF.

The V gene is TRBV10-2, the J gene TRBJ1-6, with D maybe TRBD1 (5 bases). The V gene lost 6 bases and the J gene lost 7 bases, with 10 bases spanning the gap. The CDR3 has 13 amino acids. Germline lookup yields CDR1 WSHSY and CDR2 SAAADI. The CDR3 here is CASSAGFNSPLHF. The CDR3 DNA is TGCGCCAGCAGCGCAGGGTTCAATTCACCCCTCCACTTT.

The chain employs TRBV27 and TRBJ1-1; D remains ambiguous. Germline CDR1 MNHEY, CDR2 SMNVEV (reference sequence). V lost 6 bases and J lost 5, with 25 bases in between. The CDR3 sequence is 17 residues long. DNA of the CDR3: TGTGCCAGCAGCCTCGCCTCGGCGGGCCCCACGCGGACTGAAGCTTTCTTT. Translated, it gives CASSLASAGPTRTEAFF.

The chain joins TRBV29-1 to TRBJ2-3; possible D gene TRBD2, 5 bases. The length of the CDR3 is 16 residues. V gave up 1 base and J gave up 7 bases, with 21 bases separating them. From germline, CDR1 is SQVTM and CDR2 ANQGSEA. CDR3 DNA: TGCAGCGTTGAAGGAGGGCGGACGAGCCCACTCAATACGCAGTATTTT. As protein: CSVEGGRTSPLNTQYF.

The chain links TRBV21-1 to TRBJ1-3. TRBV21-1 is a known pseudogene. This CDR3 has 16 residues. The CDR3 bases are TGTGCCAGCAGCAAAGGGGGAGGGATCTCTGGAAACACCATATATTTT. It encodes CASSKGGGISGNTIYF.

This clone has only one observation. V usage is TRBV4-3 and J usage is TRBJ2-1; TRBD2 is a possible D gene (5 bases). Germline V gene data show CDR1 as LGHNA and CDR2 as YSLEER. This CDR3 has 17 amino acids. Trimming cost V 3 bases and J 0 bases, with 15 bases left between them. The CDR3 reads CASSHPSGRSSYNEQFF. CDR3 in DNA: TGCGCCAGCAGCCATCCCTCGGGGAGAAGCTCCTACAATGAGCAGTTCTTC.

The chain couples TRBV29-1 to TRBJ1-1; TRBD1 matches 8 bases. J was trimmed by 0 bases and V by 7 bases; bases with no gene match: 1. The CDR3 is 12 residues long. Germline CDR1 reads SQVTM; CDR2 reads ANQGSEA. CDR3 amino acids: CSAGQVNTEAFF. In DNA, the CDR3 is TGCAGCGCGGGACAGGTGAACACTGAAGCTTTCTTT.

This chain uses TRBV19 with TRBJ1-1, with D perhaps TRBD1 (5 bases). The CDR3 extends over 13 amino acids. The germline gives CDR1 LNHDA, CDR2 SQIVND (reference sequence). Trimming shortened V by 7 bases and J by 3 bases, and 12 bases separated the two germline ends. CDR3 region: CASTPGMDTEAFF. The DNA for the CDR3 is TGTGCCAGTACCCCAGGGATGGACACTGAAGCTTTCTTT.

The CDR3 coding sequence is TGCAGCGTTGAAGAAGAAGTTTGGCTCTCCCGTCTTGGTGGCTACACCTTC. Translated, it gives CSVEEEVWLSRLGGYTF. This chain links TRBV29-1 with TRBJ1-2; D gene uncertain. Germline CDR1 and CDR2: SQVTM and ANQGSEA. The CDR3 is made up of 17 amino acids. V lost 0 bases to trimming and J lost 7 bases, with 24 bases between them.

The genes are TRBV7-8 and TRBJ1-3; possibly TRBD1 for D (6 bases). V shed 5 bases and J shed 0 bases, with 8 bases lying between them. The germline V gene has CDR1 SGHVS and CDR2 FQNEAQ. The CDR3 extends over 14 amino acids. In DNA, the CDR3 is TGTGCCAGCAGCCCACAGGGCTCTGGAAACACCATATATTTT. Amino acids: CASSPQGSGNTIYF.

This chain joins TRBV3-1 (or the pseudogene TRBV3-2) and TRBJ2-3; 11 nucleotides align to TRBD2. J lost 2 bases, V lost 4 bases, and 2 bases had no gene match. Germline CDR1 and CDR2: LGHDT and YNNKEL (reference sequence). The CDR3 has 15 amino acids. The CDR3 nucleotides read TGTGCCAGCAGCCGGACTAGCGGGTCCACAGATACGCAGTATTTT. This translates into CASSRTSGSTDTQYF.

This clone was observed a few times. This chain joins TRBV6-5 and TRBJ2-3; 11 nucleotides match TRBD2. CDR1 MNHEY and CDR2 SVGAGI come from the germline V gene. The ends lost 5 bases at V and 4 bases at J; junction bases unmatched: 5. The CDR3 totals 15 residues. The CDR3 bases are TGTGCCAGCAGTCAGATAGCGGGGGGGCCAGATACGCAGTATTTT. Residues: CASSQIAGGPDTQYF.